The 27 T cell receptor beta chains listed next were all sequenced from one sample in a study of blood T cell repertoires in COVID-19. Profiling relied on immunoSEQ multiplex PCR, and the TCRdb table lists in-frame clones only, not all of them. The sample lists 120,000 or so clones, roughly 78% occurring once. Sequenced sample: peripheral blood. These TCRs come from a man aged 55 to 70 with active or convalescent COVID-19.

The rearrangement joins TRBV18 to TRBJ2-2, with TRBD1 matching 7 bases. With V trimmed by 5 bases and J by 1 base, 4 bases remained unmatched. The CDR3 totals 15 residues. The germline gives CDR1 KGHSH, CDR2 LQKENI. The CDR3 is CASSTRGMNTGELFF. The CDR3 nucleotides read TGTGCCAGCTCAACCAGGGGGATGAACACCGGGGAGCTGTTTTTT. Together with reference TRBV18 and TRBJ2-2, the CDR3 gives the full variable domain: NAGVMQNPRHLVRRRGQEARLRCSPMKGHSHVYWYRQLPEEGLKFMVYLQKENIIDESGMPKERFSAEFPKEGPSILRIQQVVRGDSAAYFCASSTRGMNTGELFFGEGSRLTVL.

In its sample, this clone was seen a few times. The chain recombines TRBV18 with TRBJ2-7, with D possibly being TRBD1 (5 bases). CDR1 KGHSH and CDR2 LQKENI come from the germline V gene. The germline V and J ends were trimmed by 2 bases and 6 bases, with 11 bases remaining between them. The CDR3 has 13 residues. The CDR3 protein is CASSPGQGGEQYF. CDR3 nucleotide sequence: TGTGCCAGCTCACCAGGTCAGGGCGGCGAGCAGTACTTC.

The chain recombines TRBV29-1 with TRBJ2-2; D call uncertain. The CDR3 consists of 13 residues. Germline loops: CDR1 SQVTM, CDR2 ANQGSEA. The V gene lost 5 bases and the J gene lost 0 bases, with 7 bases spanning the gap. The CDR3 sequence: CSVYPANTGELFF. CDR3 bases: TGCAGCGTTTACCCAGCGAACACCGGGGAGCTGTTTTTT.

This clone has ten or more counts. This chain uses TRBV27 with TRBJ2-2; D perhaps matches TRBD2 (7 bases). V shed 2 bases and J shed 3 bases, with 16 bases lying between them. Looked up from germline, CDR1 is MNHEY and CDR2 is SMNVEV (reference sequence). The CDR3 runs to 17 residues. CDR3 sequence reads: CASSLRRGGLDTGELFF. As DNA, the CDR3 is TGTGCCAGCAGTTTACGAAGGGGGGGACTGGACACCGGGGAGCTGTTTTTT.

The CDR3 loop reads CASSYVRANTGELFF. Written as DNA, the CDR3 is TGTGCCAGCAGTTACGTCAGGGCGAACACCGGGGAGCTGTTTTTT. The gene calls are TRBV6-5 and TRBJ2-2; D is perhaps TRBD1 (5 bases). V was clipped by 2 bases and J by 0 bases, with 7 bases between them. CDR1 and CDR2 (germline): MNHEY, SVGAGI. The CDR3 is made up of 15 amino acids.

The rearrangement uses TRBV10-3 and TRBJ2-3; 9 bases match TRBD2. The germline V gene encodes CDR1 ENHRY and CDR2 SYGVKD. The CDR3 contains 16 residues. V was clipped by 6 bases and J by 1 base; unmatched bases: 8. The CDR3 spells CAISDNPSGGTDTQYF. CDR3 nucleotide sequence: TGTGCCATCAGCGACAACCCTAGCGGGGGCACAGATACGCAGTATTTT.

The V call is TRBV5-1, the J call TRBJ2-7; 10 bases are shared with TRBD1. The CDR3 contains 18 residues. The germline gives CDR1 SGHRS, CDR2 YFSETQ. The junction had 13 bases not matched to a gene; V was cut back by 1 base and J by 3 bases. The CDR3 is CASSLSGTGTGDNYEQYF. In nucleotides, the CDR3 is TGCGCCAGCAGCTTGTCGGGGACCGGGACAGGGGACAACTACGAGCAGTACTTC.

This chain joins TRBV5-4 and TRBJ2-5; D is ambiguous. Germline V lookup: CDR1 SGHNT, CDR2 YYREEE (reference sequence). Trimming left V 0 bases short and J 5 bases short, with 11 bases between. There are 14 residues in the CDR3. The CDR3 DNA sequence: TGTGCCAGCAGCTTGGAAGCCCGAAAGGAGACCCAGTACTTC. This translates into CASSLEARKETQYF.

The chain joins TRBV7-8 to TRBJ2-3; the D gene is possibly TRBD2 (6 bases). The CDR3 runs to 16 residues. CDR1 and CDR2 from the germline V gene are SGHVS and FQNEAQ. V was trimmed by 4 bases and J by 5 bases, leaving 19 bases between them. CDR3 DNA sequence: TGTGCCAGCAGCTCCGGACTGGGACCGCGGGGAGATACGCAGTATTTT. Protein: CASSSGLGPRGDTQYF. The whole variable domain, remainder taken from reference TRBV7-8 and TRBJ2-3, is GAGVSQSPRYKVAKRGQDVALRCDPISGHVSLFWYQQALGQGPEFLTYFQNEAQLDKSGLPSDRFFAERPEGSVSTLKIQRTQQEDSAVYLCASSSGLGPRGDTQYFGPGTRLTVL.

The chain links TRBV5-1 to TRBJ1-1; 8 nucleotides agree with TRBD1. CDR1 is SGHRS and CDR2 is YFSETQ in the germline V gene. There are 14 residues in the CDR3. V shed 4 bases and J 5 bases; nucleotides not matched to a gene: 7. The CDR3 region is CASSPGQGRTEAFF. The CDR3 DNA follows: TGCGCCAGCAGCCCTGGACAGGGAAGAACTGAAGCTTTCTTT.

The chain joins TRBV2 to TRBJ1-6; 9 nucleotides line up with TRBD1. The J segment lost 6 bases and the V segment lost 4 bases, leaving 4 bases of the junction unmatched. The V gene's germline CDR1 is SNHLY and CDR2 FYNNEI. The CDR3 has 15 amino acids. The DNA of the CDR3 is TGTGCCAGCAGTGGACAGGGGGTGATTAATTCACCCCTCCACTTT. Translating gives CASSGQGVINSPLHF.

The chain recombines TRBV28 with TRBJ2-5; 7 nucleotides match TRBD1. The CDR3 runs to 12 residues. CDR1 and CDR2 (germline): MDHEN, SYDVKM. V lost 4 bases and J lost 4; bases outside the gene matches: 0. CDR3 bases: TGTGCCAGCAGTTCAGGGGGAGAGACCCAGTACTTC. It encodes CASSSGGETQYF.

This clone has a handful of counts. This chain joins TRBV30 and TRBJ2-3; 9 bases are shared with TRBD2. CDR1 GTSNPN and CDR2 SVGIG come from the germline V gene (reference sequence). Losses at the gene ends were 8 bases for V and 1 base for J; bases not matched to a gene: 22. The CDR3 length is 19 residues. The CDR3 region is CAPESWQGVAGVRTDTQYF. The DNA of the CDR3 is TGTGCCCCAGAGTCGTGGCAGGGGGTAGCGGGAGTTCGCACAGATACGCAGTATTTT.

The rearrangement links TRBV6-1 to TRBJ2-3; TRBD2 agrees at 10 bases. Unmatched junction bases numbered 11, after V lost 1 base and J lost 4 bases. Germline V gene data show CDR1 as MNHNS and CDR2 as SASEGT. The CDR3 totals 18 residues. Here the CDR3 reads CASSEVWLAGAEADTQYF. The CDR3 DNA reads as TGTGCCAGCAGTGAAGTCTGGCTAGCGGGAGCGGAGGCAGATACGCAGTATTTT.

The rearrangement joins TRBV6-6 to TRBJ1-5; D is possibly TRBD1 (5 bases). Trimming took off 10 bases at V and 2 bases at J, with 12 bases between the two ends. The CDR3 spans 13 residues. Germline V lookup: CDR1 MNHNY, CDR2 SVGAGI (reference sequence). The CDR3 DNA is TGTGCCACCGGACGGGGGGGCAATCAGCCCCAGCATTTT. Translated: CATGRGGNQPQHF.

For the CDR3, the DNA is TGTGCCAGCAGCACGGTAAGCAATCAGCCCCAGCATTTT. It specifies CASSTVSNQPQHF. The gene calls are TRBV6-5 and TRBJ1-5; D is ambiguous. This CDR3 is built from 13 residues. Germline loops: CDR1 MNHEY, CDR2 SVGAGI. V was pared by 6 bases and J by 1 base, with 7 bases between.

The rearrangement links TRBV24-1 to TRBJ2-2, with D possibly TRBD1 on 5 matching bases. Between the trimmed V and J ends, which lost 5 bases and 4 bases, there was a span of 10 bases. The CDR3 is made up of 14 amino acids. CDR1 and CDR2 (germline): KGHDR, SFDVKD. CDR3 in amino acids: CATSARQFTGELFF. The CDR3 nucleotides read TGTGCCACCAGTGCTCGACAGTTCACCGGGGAGCTGTTTTTT.

Only one count was recorded for this clone. This rearrangement joins TRBV24-1 to TRBJ1-2, with a possible D match to TRBD1 (5 bases). Between the trimmed V and J ends, which lost 4 bases and 5 bases, there was a span of 16 bases. Germline values: CDR1 KGHDR, CDR2 SFDVKD. The CDR3 consists of 15 residues. CDR3 bases: TGTGCCACCAGTGACCCAAAATCCAGGGCGTATGGCTACACCTTC. Residues: CATSDPKSRAYGYTF.

In nucleotides, the CDR3 is TGTGCCAGCAGCGGCCGGGACTACACCGGGGAGCTGTTTTTT. Its protein is CASSGRDYTGELFF. The chain joins TRBV14 to TRBJ2-2, with D tentatively TRBD2 (6 bases). Trimming shortened V by 5 bases and J by 3 bases, and 10 bases separated the two germline ends. This CDR3 region has 14 residues. Germline CDR1 is SGHDN and CDR2 is FVKESK.

The J gene is TRBJ2-7, the V gene TRBV4-2; perhaps TRBD1 as D (6 bases). Germline CDR1 is LGHNA and CDR2 is YNFKEQ. The CDR3 length is 16 residues. Trimming took off 1 base at V and 5 bases at J, with 18 bases between the two ends. The CDR3 region has the DNA TGTGCCAGCAGCCAAGGTTCGGGACAAAGGTCGAACGAGCAGTACTTC. Protein product: CASSQGSGQRSNEQYF.

This chain connects TRBV11-3 to TRBJ2-1; 9 bases match TRBD1. Germline loops: CDR1 SGHNT, CDR2 YENEEA. J was trimmed by 10 bases and V by 0 bases; bases with no gene match: 10. The CDR3 sequence is 16 residues long. DNA for the CDR3: TGTGCCAGCAGCTTAGATGGAGGGACAGGGACGGGGGAGCAGTTCTTC. As protein: CASSLDGGTGTGEQFF.

The chain joins TRBV28 to TRBJ1-2, with a tentative D call TRBD1 (6 bases). Germline V gene data show CDR1 as MDHEN and CDR2 as SYDVKM. The CDR3 has 13 amino acids. Trimming took 5 bases from V and 4 from J, leaving 11 bases between them. In DNA form, the CDR3 reads TGTGCCAGCAGTGTAAAGGGGGTCTATGGCTACACCTTC. Translated: CASSVKGVYGYTF.

This CDR3 is CAWGQRQLAGELFF. The CDR3 DNA is TGTGCCTGGGGTCAGCGGCAATTGGCCGGGGAGCTGTTTTTT. The chain recombines TRBV30 with TRBJ2-2; possibly TRBD2 for D (5 bases). The CDR3 spans 14 residues. CDR1 GTSNPN and CDR2 SVGIG come from the germline V gene (reference sequence). Trimming took 5 bases from V and 6 from J, leaving 16 bases between them.

V gene TRBV7-9 combines with J gene TRBJ2-1; D gene uncertain. The V end lost 5 bases, the J end lost 6 bases, and 20 bases lay between the germline ends. Germline V CDR1 and CDR2: SEHNR, FQNEAQ (reference sequence). CDR3 length: 16 amino acids. The DNA for the CDR3 is TGTGCCAGCAGCCTACCCTGGAGAGGTTTAGGCAATGAGCAGTTCTTC. Its protein is CASSLPWRGLGNEQFF.

This clone came up once. The CDR3 DNA is TGTGCCAGTAGTGCCGGACGCGCCTCGGGGGACACTGAAGCTTTCTTT. Amino acid sequence: CASSAGRASGDTEAFF. The chain carries TRBV19 and TRBJ1-1, with a weak D call TRBD1 (5 bases). The CDR3 is made up of 16 amino acids. V lost 5 bases and J lost 3, with 19 bases in between. Germline V lookup: CDR1 LNHDA, CDR2 SQIVND (reference sequence). Complete variable domain (other parts from reference TRBV19 and TRBJ1-1): DGGITQSPKYLFRKEGQNVTLSCEQNLNHDAMYWYRQDPGQGLRLIYYSQIVNDFQKGDIAEGYSVSREKKESFPLTVTSAQKNPTAFYLCASSAGRASGDTEAFFGQGTRLTVV.

The CDR3 protein is CASSRGLDLGEQYF. In DNA, the CDR3 is TGTGCCAGTAGCCGCGGGCTGGACCTCGGCGAGCAGTACTTC. V usage is TRBV19 and J usage is TRBJ2-7, with a weak D call TRBD2 (5 bases). This CDR3 has 14 amino acids. Germline CDR1 reads LNHDA; CDR2 reads SQIVND (reference sequence). V shed 6 bases and J shed 6 bases, with 18 bases lying between them. Together with reference TRBV19 and TRBJ2-7, the CDR3 gives the full variable domain: DGGITQSPKYLFRKEGQNVTLSCEQNLNHDAMYWYRQDPGQGLRLIYYSQIVNDFQKGDIAEGYSVSREKKESFPLTVTSAQKNPTAFYLCASSRGLDLGEQYFGPGTRLTVT.

The rearrangement links TRBV19 to TRBJ2-3, with D maybe TRBD2 (5 bases). CDR1 LNHDA and CDR2 SQIVND come from the germline V gene (reference sequence). V was shortened by 3 bases and J by 8 bases, with 12 bases between the two germline ends. CDR3 length equals 13 residues. CDR3 DNA sequence: TGTGCCAGTAGTATCTCTAGAAGCGGTACGCAGTATTTT. Translating it yields CASSISRSGTQYF.